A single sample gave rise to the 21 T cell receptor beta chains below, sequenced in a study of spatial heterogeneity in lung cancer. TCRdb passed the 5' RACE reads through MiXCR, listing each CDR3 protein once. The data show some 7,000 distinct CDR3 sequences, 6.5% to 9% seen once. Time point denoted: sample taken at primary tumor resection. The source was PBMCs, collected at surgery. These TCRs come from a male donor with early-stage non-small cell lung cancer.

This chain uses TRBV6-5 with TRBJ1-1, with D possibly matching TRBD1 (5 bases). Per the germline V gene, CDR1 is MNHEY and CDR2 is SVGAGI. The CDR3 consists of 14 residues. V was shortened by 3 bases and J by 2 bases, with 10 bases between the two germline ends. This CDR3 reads CASSYSRANTEAFF. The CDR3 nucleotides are TGTGCCAGCAGTTATTCCAGGGCTAACACTGAAGCTTTCTTT.

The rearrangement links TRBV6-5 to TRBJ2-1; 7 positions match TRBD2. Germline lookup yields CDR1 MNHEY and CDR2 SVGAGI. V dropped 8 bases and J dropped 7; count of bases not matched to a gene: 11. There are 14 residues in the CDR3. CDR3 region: CASSAGVLRNEQFF. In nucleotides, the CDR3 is TGTGCCAGCTCCGCGGGAGTACTTCGGAATGAGCAGTTCTTC.

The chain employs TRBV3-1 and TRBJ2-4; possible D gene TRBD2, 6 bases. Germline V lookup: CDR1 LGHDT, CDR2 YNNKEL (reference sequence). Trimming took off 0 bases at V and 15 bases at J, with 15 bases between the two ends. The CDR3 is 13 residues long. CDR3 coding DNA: TGTGCCAGCAGCCAAGATCTGCAGGCCGGGAGGTACTTC. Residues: CASSQDLQAGRYF.

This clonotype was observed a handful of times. The CDR3 sequence: CASSTLGEAGTHEQYV. In DNA form, the CDR3 reads TGTGCCAGCAGCACCCTCGGGGAGGCCGGGACCCACGAGCAGTACGTC. The chain employs TRBV5-6 and TRBJ2-7; maybe TRBD2 (6 bases). The CDR3 loop spans 16 amino acids. The V gene's germline CDR1 is SGHDT and CDR2 YYEEEE. Trimming left V 4 bases short and J 5 bases short, with 22 bases between.

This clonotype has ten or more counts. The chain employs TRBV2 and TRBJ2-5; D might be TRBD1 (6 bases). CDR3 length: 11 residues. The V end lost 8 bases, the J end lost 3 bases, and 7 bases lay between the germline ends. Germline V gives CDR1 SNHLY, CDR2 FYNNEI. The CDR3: CASGTKETQYF. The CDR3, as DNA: TGTGCCAGCGGGACAAAAGAGACCCAGTACTTC.

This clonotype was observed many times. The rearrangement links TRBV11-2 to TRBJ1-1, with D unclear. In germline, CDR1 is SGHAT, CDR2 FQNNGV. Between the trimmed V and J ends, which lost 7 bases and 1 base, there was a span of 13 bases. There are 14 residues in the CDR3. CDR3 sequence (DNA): TGTGCCAGCAACCATTATCAGGAGAACACTGAAGCTTTCTTT. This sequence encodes CASNHYQENTEAFF.

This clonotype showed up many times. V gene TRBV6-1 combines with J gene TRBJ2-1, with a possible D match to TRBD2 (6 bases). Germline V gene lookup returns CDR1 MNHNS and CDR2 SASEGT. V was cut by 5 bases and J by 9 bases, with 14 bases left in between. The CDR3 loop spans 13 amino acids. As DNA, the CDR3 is TGTGCCAGCAGTCTCCGACTAGATGGTGAGCAGTTCTTC. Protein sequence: CASSLRLDGEQFF.

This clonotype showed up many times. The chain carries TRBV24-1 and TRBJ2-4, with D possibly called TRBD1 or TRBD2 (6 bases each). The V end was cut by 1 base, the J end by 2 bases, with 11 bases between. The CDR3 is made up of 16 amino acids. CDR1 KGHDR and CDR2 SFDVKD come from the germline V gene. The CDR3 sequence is CATSDFSRDTKNIQYF. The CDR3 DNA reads TGTGCCACCAGTGATTTTTCGCGGGACACCAAAAACATTCAGTACTTC.

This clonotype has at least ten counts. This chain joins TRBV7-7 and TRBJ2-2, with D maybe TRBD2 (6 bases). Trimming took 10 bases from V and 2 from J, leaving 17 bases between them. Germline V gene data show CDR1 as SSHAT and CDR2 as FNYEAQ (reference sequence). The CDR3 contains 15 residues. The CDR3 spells CAIGPGTQNTGELFF. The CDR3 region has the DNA TGTGCCATCGGGCCCGGGACTCAAAACACCGGGGAGCTGTTTTTT.

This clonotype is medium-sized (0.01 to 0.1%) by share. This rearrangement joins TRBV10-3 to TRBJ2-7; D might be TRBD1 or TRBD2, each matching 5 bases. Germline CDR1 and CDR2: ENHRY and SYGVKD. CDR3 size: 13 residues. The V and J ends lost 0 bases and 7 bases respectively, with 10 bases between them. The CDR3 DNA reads TGTGCCATCAGTGAGTCCGGGACGAGGGAGCAGTACTTC. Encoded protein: CAISESGTREQYF.

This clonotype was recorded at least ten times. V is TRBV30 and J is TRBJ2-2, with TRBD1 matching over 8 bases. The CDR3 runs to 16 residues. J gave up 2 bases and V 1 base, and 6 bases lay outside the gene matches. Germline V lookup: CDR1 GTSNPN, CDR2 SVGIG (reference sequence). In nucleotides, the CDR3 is TGTGCCTGGAGTGGGGGGACAGGTCGTAACACCGGGGAGCTGTTTTTT. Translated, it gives CAWSGGTGRNTGELFF.

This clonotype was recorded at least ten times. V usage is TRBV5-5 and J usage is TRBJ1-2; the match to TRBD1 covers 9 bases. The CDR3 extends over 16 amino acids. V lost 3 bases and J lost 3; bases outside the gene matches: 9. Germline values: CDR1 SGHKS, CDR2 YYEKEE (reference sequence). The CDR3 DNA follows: TGTGCCAGCAGCTCAGGTACAGGGGGCGAAGACTATGGCTACACCTTC. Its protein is CASSSGTGGEDYGYTF.

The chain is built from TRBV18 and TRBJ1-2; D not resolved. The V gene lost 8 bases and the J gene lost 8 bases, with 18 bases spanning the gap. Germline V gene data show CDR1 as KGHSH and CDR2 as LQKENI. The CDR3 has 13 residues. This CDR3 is CASANSGPGGYTF. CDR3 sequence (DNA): TGTGCCAGCGCGAACAGTGGCCCGGGGGGCTACACCTTC.

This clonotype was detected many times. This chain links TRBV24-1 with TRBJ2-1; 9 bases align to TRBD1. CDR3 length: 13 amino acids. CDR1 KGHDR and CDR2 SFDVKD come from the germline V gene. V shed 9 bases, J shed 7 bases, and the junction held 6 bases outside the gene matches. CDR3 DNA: TGTGCCACCGGAGGACAGGGGACGAATGAGCAGTTCTTC. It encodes CATGGQGTNEQFF.

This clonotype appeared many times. The CDR3 sequence: CASSFSASNQPQHF. CDR3 bases: TGTGCCAGCAGTTTTTCCGCAAGCAATCAGCCCCAGCATTTT. The chain has TRBV12-3 or TRBV12-4 and TRBJ1-5; D call uncertain. This CDR3 is built from 14 residues. The V and J ends lost 3 bases and 1 base respectively, with 7 bases between them.

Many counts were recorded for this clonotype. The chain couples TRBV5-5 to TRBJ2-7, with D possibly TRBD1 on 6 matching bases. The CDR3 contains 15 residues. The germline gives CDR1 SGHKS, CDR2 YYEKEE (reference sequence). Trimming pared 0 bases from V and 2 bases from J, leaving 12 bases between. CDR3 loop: CASSLVWDIAYEQYF. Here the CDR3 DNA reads TGTGCCAGCAGCTTGGTATGGGACATAGCCTACGAGCAGTACTTC.

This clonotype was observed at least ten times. CDR3 coding DNA: TGCGCCAGCAGCTTTACAGTCCCGGACGCCCAAGCTTTCTTT. It yields the protein CASSFTVPDAQAFF. V gene TRBV5-1 combines with J gene TRBJ1-1; D gene uncertain. The CDR3 has 14 residues. Trimming took 2 bases from V and 9 from J, leaving 17 bases between them. Germline V gene data show CDR1 as SGHRS and CDR2 as YFSETQ.

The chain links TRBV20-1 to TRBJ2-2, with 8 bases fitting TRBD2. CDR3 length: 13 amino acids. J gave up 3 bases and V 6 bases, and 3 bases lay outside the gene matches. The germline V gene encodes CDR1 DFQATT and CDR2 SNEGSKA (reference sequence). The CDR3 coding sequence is TGCAGTGCCTCGGGGGGGCACACCGGGGAGCTGTTTTTT. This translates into CSASGGHTGELFF.

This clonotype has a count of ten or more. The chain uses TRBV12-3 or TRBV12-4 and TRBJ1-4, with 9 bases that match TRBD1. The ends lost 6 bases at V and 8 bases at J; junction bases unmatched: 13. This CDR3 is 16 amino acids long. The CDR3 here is CASRHIPGTGIEKLFF. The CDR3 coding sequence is TGTGCCAGCAGACACATACCCGGGACAGGGATCGAAAAACTGTTTTTT.

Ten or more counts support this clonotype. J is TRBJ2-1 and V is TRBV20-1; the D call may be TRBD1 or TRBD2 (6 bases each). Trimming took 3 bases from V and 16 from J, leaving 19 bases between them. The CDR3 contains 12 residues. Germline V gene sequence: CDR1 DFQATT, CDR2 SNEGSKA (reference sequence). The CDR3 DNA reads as TGCAGTGCTAGGCCAGGAGGGGGGTCCTCTTTCTTC. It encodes CSARPGGGSSFF.

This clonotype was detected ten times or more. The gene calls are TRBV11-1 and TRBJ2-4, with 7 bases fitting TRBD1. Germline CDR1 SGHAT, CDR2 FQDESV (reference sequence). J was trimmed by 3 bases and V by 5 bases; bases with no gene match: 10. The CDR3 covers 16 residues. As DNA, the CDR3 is TGTGCCAGCAGCGTGGGGACAGTATTCGTCAAAAACATTCAGTACTTC. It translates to CASSVGTVFVKNIQYF.